The 30 T cell receptor beta chains below were found in one sample sequenced in a study of CD8 T cells in Susac syndrome. Roughly 0.45 to 1 ug RNA was reverse transcribed with random hexamers. TCRdb reprocessed the immunoSEQ multiplex PCR reads with MiXCR, giving one entry per CDR3 protein. The sample lists 92,000 or so distinct CDR3 sequences, approximately 96% occurring once. The sample was CD8+ T cells from PBMCs. These TCRs come from a human donor with Susac syndrome.

The rearrangement links TRBV5-6 to TRBJ2-7, with D possibly being TRBD1 (5 bases). V was pared by 4 bases and J by 3 bases, with 8 bases between. CDR1 and CDR2 from the germline V gene are SGHDT and YYEEEE. The CDR3 sequence is 12 residues long. The CDR3 DNA is TGTGCCAGCAGCCAGGACAACTACGAGCAGTACTTC. It yields the protein CASSQDNYEQYF.

This chain uses TRBV20-1 with TRBJ2-1; D call uncertain. This CDR3 has 13 residues. Looked up from germline, CDR1 is DFQATT and CDR2 is SNEGSKA (reference sequence). Trimming cost V 4 bases and J 3 bases, with 10 bases left between them. The CDR3 DNA reads TGCAGTGCTATTCGTCTCCTCTACAATGAGCAGTTCTTC. Its protein is CSAIRLLYNEQFF.

V and J are TRBV12-3 or TRBV12-4 and TRBJ1-5; 8 bases match TRBD1. This CDR3 spans 13 amino acids. After removal of 6 bases from V and 9 bases from J, the junction contained 7 bases not matched to a gene. The CDR3 bases are TGTGCCAGCAGCGGGACAGGTGCCGGGCCCCAGCATTTT. Translated, it gives CASSGTGAGPQHF.

This sequence joins TRBV20-1 and TRBJ1-2; the D gene is possibly TRBD1 (6 bases). V was clipped by 0 bases and J by 6 bases, with 11 bases between them. The germline gives CDR1 DFQATT, CDR2 SNEGSKA (reference sequence). The CDR3 is 13 residues long. CDR3 nucleotide sequence: TGCAGTGCTAGAGAAGGGGGTAAAGATGGCTACACCTTC. This sequence encodes CSAREGGKDGYTF.

This chain links TRBV13 with TRBJ2-5; a weak D match, TRBD1 (7 bases). This CDR3 region has 16 residues. Trimming removed 2 bases from V and 2 bases from J, with 15 bases in between. The germline V gene encodes CDR1 PRHDT and CDR2 FYEKMQ (reference sequence). The CDR3, as DNA: TGTGCCAGCAGCTTATCCATCCAGGGGGGACAAGAGACCCAGTACTTC. Amino acid sequence: CASSLSIQGGQETQYF.

The chain couples TRBV7-3 to TRBJ1-2; 8 nucleotides match TRBD1. Germline assignment: CDR1 SGHTA and CDR2 FQGTGA. The CDR3 loop spans 17 amino acids. The V segment lost 2 bases and the J segment 6 bases; nucleotides outside the gene matches: 14. CDR3 in DNA: TGTGCCAGCAGCTTAGACGGGACAGGAGTGGGTCGAGATGGCTACACCTTC. It translates to CASSLDGTGVGRDGYTF.

This clonotype has a single count. This rearrangement joins TRBV29-1 to TRBJ2-3, with D perhaps being TRBD1 or TRBD2 (5 bases each). This CDR3 has 16 amino acids. The germline V and J ends were trimmed by 1 base and 1 base, with 15 bases remaining between them. Germline V gene data show CDR1 as SQVTM and CDR2 as ANQGSEA. The CDR3 region has the DNA TGCAGCGTTGAAGCGGGGCCCGGTCTCGGCACAGATACGCAGTATTTT. It translates to CSVEAGPGLGTDTQYF.

The CDR3 sequence is CASMGSDTNYGYTF. In DNA, the CDR3 is TGTGCCAGCATGGGGTCAGATACTAACTATGGCTACACCTTC. The V and J genes are TRBV28 and TRBJ1-2; D gene uncertain. Germline assignment: CDR1 MDHEN and CDR2 SYDVKM. V gave up 7 bases and J gave up 0 bases, with 12 bases separating them. CDR3 length: 14 amino acids.

V and J are TRBV20-1 and TRBJ2-7; 7 nucleotides agree with TRBD2. V was pared by 6 bases and J by 3 bases, with 11 bases of the junction left unmatched. There are 14 residues in the CDR3. Germline lookup yields CDR1 DFQATT and CDR2 SNEGSKA (reference sequence). CDR3 bases: TGCAGTGCCGAAGCGGGGCAGGGCCACTACGAGCAGTACTTC. Translating gives CSAEAGQGHYEQYF.

This rearrangement joins TRBV5-1 to TRBJ2-5; a possible D gene is TRBD2 (6 bases). The length of the CDR3 is 13 residues. V lost 5 bases to trimming and J lost 5 bases, with 13 bases between them. Germline V lookup: CDR1 SGHRS, CDR2 YFSETQ. The CDR3 loop reads CASSEEGWETQYF. In DNA form, the CDR3 reads TGCGCCAGCAGTGAGGAGGGCTGGGAGACCCAGTACTTC.

J is TRBJ1-5 and V is TRBV20-1; the D is unclear. The ends were cut back, 4 bases at V and 3 bases at J, with 13 bases in the middle. Germline CDR1 reads DFQATT; CDR2 reads SNEGSKA (reference sequence). The CDR3 has 14 residues. This CDR3 reads CSAMRGNTNQPQHF. Here the CDR3 DNA reads TGCAGTGCTATGCGAGGGAATACCAATCAGCCCCAGCATTTT.

The chain is built from TRBV5-4 and TRBJ2-5; maybe TRBD1 (6 bases). Germline CDR1 reads SGHNT; CDR2 reads YYREEE (reference sequence). This CDR3 has 14 amino acids. Trimming stripped 4 bases from V and 2 bases from J, with 12 bases between. CDR3 sequence (DNA): TGTGCCAGCAGCCCCCGGACAGCTCAAGAGACCCAGTACTTC. Translating it yields CASSPRTAQETQYF. The full variable domain, in which reference TRBV5-4 and TRBJ2-5 provide the parts outside the CDR3, is ETGVTQSPTHLIKTRGQQVTLRCSSQSGHNTVSWYQQALGQGPQFIFQYYREEENGRGNFPPRFSGLQFPNYSSELNVNALELDDSALYLCASSPRTAQETQYFGPGTRLLVL.

The genes are TRBV7-9 and TRBJ2-1, with D tentatively TRBD2 (6 bases). There are 14 residues in the CDR3. The ends were cut back, 7 bases at V and 3 bases at J, with 13 bases in the middle. Germline CDR1 and CDR2: SEHNR and FQNEAQ (reference sequence). Written as DNA, the CDR3 is TGTGCCAGCAAGTCGGGGGTCCTCTACAATGAGCAGTTCTTC. This encodes CASKSGVLYNEQFF.

V usage is TRBV20-1 and J usage is TRBJ1-1; 8 nucleotides align to TRBD1. This CDR3 is 12 amino acids long. Per the germline V gene, CDR1 is DFQATT and CDR2 is SNEGSKA (reference sequence). V was clipped by 3 bases and J by 6 bases; unmatched bases: 3. CDR3 amino acids: CSAREDRAEAFF. CDR3 in DNA: TGCAGTGCTAGGGAGGACAGGGCTGAAGCTTTCTTT.

This clonotype has just a few counts. The rearrangement links TRBV6-2 or TRBV6-3 to TRBJ2-5; D tentatively reads TRBD1 or TRBD2 (5 bases each). The CDR3 consists of 12 residues. V dropped 5 bases and J dropped 5 bases, with 9 bases sitting between them. Germline V gene lookup returns CDR1 MNHEY and CDR2 SVGEGT. CDR3 nucleotide sequence: TGTGCCAGCAGTCGAGGGACGGAGACCCAGTACTTC. Amino acids: CASSRGTETQYF.

This sequence joins TRBV29-1 and TRBJ1-3; no clear D gene. With 3 bases removed from V and 0 bases from J, the gap between germline ends came to 9 bases. The CDR3 contains 14 residues. Per germline, CDR1 SQVTM and CDR2 ANQGSEA. DNA of the CDR3: TGCAGCGTTGAGATCACAAACTCTGGAAACACCATATATTTT. Translation gives CSVEITNSGNTIYF.

This sequence joins TRBV20-1 and TRBJ1-5; 9 bases line up with TRBD1. The length of the CDR3 is 14 residues. Germline CDR1 DFQATT, CDR2 SNEGSKA (reference sequence). V trimming: 3 bases; J trimming: 6 bases; junction bases outside the gene matches: 6. CDR3 bases: TGCAGTGCTAGTAGAGGGACAGGGTCTCAGCCCCAGCATTTT. Encoded protein: CSASRGTGSQPQHF.

V usage is TRBV4-3 and J usage is TRBJ1-2, with D possibly TRBD1 on 6 matching bases. The CDR3 has 15 residues. V was shortened by 1 base and J by 1 base, with 10 bases between the two germline ends. Germline CDR1 is LGHNA and CDR2 is YSLEER. For the CDR3, the DNA is TGCGCCAGCAGCCAAGGGGACACCGATAACTATGGCTACACCTTC. It translates to CASSQGDTDNYGYTF.

V is TRBV18 and J is TRBJ1-2, with TRBD1 as a possible D gene (5 bases). Germline CDR1 KGHSH, CDR2 LQKENI. The CDR3 is 15 residues long. V was cut by 2 bases and J by 1 base, with 11 bases left in between. The CDR3 is CASSPAGGDNYGYTF. The CDR3 bases are TGTGCCAGCTCACCAGCGGGGGGAGATAACTATGGCTACACCTTC. Full variable domain (missing parts from reference TRBV18 and TRBJ1-2): NAGVMQNPRHLVRRRGQEARLRCSPMKGHSHVYWYRQLPEEGLKFMVYLQKENIIDESGMPKERFSAEFPKEGPSILRIQQVVRGDSAAYFCASSPAGGDNYGYTFGSGTRLTVV.

CDR3 in amino acids: CSVGGRGGSYEQYF. CDR3 bases: TGCAGCGTTGGGGGACGTGGGGGCTCCTACGAGCAGTACTTC. The chain uses TRBV29-1 and TRBJ2-7; either TRBD1 or TRBD2 may supply D (5 bases each). CDR3 length: 14 residues. V was shortened by 4 bases and J by 0 bases, with 13 bases between the two germline ends. CDR1 and CDR2 (germline): SQVTM, ANQGSEA.

The chain uses TRBV9 and TRBJ1-1; D uncertain. Germline V lookup: CDR1 SGDLS, CDR2 YYNGEE. The V end lost 7 bases, the J end lost 0 bases, and 13 bases lay between the germline ends. This CDR3 has 14 amino acids. For the CDR3, the DNA is TGTGCCAGCGGCCGGGTTGGTGTGAACACTGAAGCTTTCTTT. Its protein product is CASGRVGVNTEAFF.

The V and J genes are TRBV4-1 and TRBJ1-1, with 7 bases fitting TRBD1. V lost 3 bases, J lost 1 base, and 8 bases stayed unmatched. Per germline, CDR1 MGHRA and CDR2 YSYEKL. This CDR3 has 16 amino acids. The CDR3 nucleotides read TGCGCCAGCAGCCAGGAAACGGGACAGAGGAACACTGAAGCTTTCTTT. Residues: CASSQETGQRNTEAFF.

The gene calls are TRBV29-1 and TRBJ2-1, with a possible D match to TRBD2 (5 bases). CDR1 is SQVTM, CDR2 ANQGSEA, per germline. This CDR3 comprises 15 residues. Trimming shortened V by 4 bases and J by 4 bases, and 17 bases separated the two germline ends. CDR3 in amino acids: CSVVGAARVYNEQFF. The CDR3, as DNA: TGCAGCGTTGTAGGTGCGGCGAGGGTTTACAATGAGCAGTTCTTC.

The J gene is TRBJ1-1, the V gene TRBV12-3 or TRBV12-4, with a tentative D call TRBD1 (5 bases). Trimming removed 4 bases at V and 6 bases at J, with 18 bases between. This CDR3 is 15 amino acids long. The CDR3 sequence is CASSSSGGSLPEAFF. CDR3 sequence (DNA): TGTGCCAGCAGTTCCTCCGGGGGTTCTCTCCCTGAAGCTTTCTTT.

The V call is TRBV4-3, the J call TRBJ1-2; D is unresolved. This CDR3 is built from 15 residues. Per the germline V gene, CDR1 is LGHNA and CDR2 is YSLEER. V was shortened by 0 bases and J by 3 bases, with 11 bases between the two germline ends. CDR3: CASSQDGTDHYGYTF. CDR3 coding DNA: TGCGCCAGCAGCCAAGATGGTACGGACCACTATGGCTACACCTTC.

The gene calls are TRBV6-2 or TRBV6-3 and TRBJ2-7, with D tentatively TRBD2 (5 bases). The length of the CDR3 is 15 residues. Per the germline V gene, CDR1 is MNHEY and CDR2 is SVGEGT. V was clipped by 0 bases and J by 2 bases, with 11 bases between them. The CDR3 sequence is CASSYSPETTYEQYF. CDR3 bases: TGTGCCAGCAGTTACTCCCCCGAGACTACCTACGAGCAGTACTTC.

V is TRBV2 and J is TRBJ2-5; 8 bases are a match to TRBD2. The V gene end was trimmed by 11 bases and the J gene end by 5 bases; junction bases not matched to a gene: 7. CDR1 SNHLY and CDR2 FYNNEI come from the germline V gene. The CDR3 has 12 amino acids. The CDR3 nucleotides are TGTGCCGGACAACGGGGGGGGGAGACCCAGTACTTC. It yields the protein CAGQRGGETQYF.

V and J are TRBV5-6 and TRBJ1-6; unclear D gene. The CDR3 contains 14 residues. Germline lookup yields CDR1 SGHDT and CDR2 YYEEEE. Deletions cut 3 bases from V and 7 bases from J, with 11 bases between. The CDR3 DNA sequence: TGTGCCAGCAGCTCTCGACTCAGGAATTCACCCCTCCACTTT. Protein sequence: CASSSRLRNSPLHF. Looking up the rest from reference TRBV5-6 and TRBJ1-6 gives the full variable domain: DAGVTQSPTHLIKTRGQQVTLRCSPKSGHDTVSWYQQALGQGPQFIFQYYEEEERQRGNFPDRFSGHQFPNYSSELNVNALLLGDSALYLCASSSRLRNSPLHFGNGTRLTVT.

The V and J genes are TRBV5-1 and TRBJ2-1; D gene ambiguous. CDR1 and CDR2 (germline): SGHRS, YFSETQ. The CDR3 consists of 14 residues. The V end lost 5 bases, the J end lost 0 bases, and 9 bases lay between the germline ends. CDR3 residues: CASRPRGSYNEQFF. CDR3 in DNA: TGCGCCAGCAGACCTAGAGGCTCCTACAATGAGCAGTTCTTC. Supplemented by reference TRBV5-1 and TRBJ2-1, the full variable domain reads KAGVTQTPRYLIKTRGQQVTLSCSPISGHRSVSWYQQTPGQGLQFLFEYFSETQRNKGNFPGRFSGRQFSNSRSEMNVSTLELGDSALYLCASRPRGSYNEQFFGPGTRLTVL.

The J gene is TRBJ2-3, the V gene TRBV20-1; D is possibly TRBD2 (5 bases). Looked up from germline, CDR1 is DFQATT and CDR2 is SNEGSKA (reference sequence). The CDR3 length is 15 residues. The germline V and J ends were trimmed by 2 bases and 3 bases, with 15 bases remaining between them. CDR3 protein: CSARSGLAGTDTQYF. The CDR3 DNA sequence: TGCAGTGCTAGAAGTGGGCTAGCCGGGACAGATACGCAGTATTTT.